A selection of T cell receptor beta chains follows, all from one sample in a study of Graves' ophthalmopathy and Graves' hyperthyroidism. TCRdb processed the multiplex PCR reads anew with MiXCR; each CDR3 protein has one entry. This table holds hundreds of thousands of distinct CDR3 sequences, over 40% found once. Sequenced sample: peripheral blood. These receptors were collected from an adult man with Graves' ophthalmopathy. The CDR3 runs from the conserved cysteine through the conserved F or W. Fields, in order: D gene, V gene, J gene, clone size, CDR3 protein, CDR3 DNA. A D gene is named only where the DNA matches it firmly. Clone size is shown for a subset of rows, as once, few, many or a class of expanded clone.

d_call: NA
v_call: TRBV19
j_call: TRBJ1-5
clone_size: NA
cdr3_aa: CASSILEGFSNQPQHF
cdr3_nt: TGTGCCAGTAGTATTTTGGAGGGCTTTAGCAATCAGCCCCAGCATTTT

d_call: NA
v_call: TRBV30
j_call: TRBJ2-5
clone_size: few
cdr3_aa: CAWSVGGPRETQYF
cdr3_nt: TGTGCCTGGAGTGTCGGAGGACCGCGGGAGACCCAGTACTTC

d_call: NA
v_call: TRBV25-1
j_call: TRBJ1-4
clone_size: few
cdr3_aa: CASSYLYPETNEKLFF
cdr3_nt: TGTGCCAGCAGTTACTTATATCCGGAGACTAATGAAAAACTGTTTTTT

d_call: TRBD1
v_call: TRBV20-1
j_call: TRBJ1-5
clone_size: many
cdr3_aa: CSASGTGNNQPQHF
cdr3_nt: TGCAGTGCTAGTGGGACAGGGAACAATCAGCCCCAGCATTTT

d_call: NA
v_call: TRBV19
j_call: TRBJ1-2
clone_size: many
cdr3_aa: CASSIRDNSYGYTF
cdr3_nt: TGTGCCAGTAGTATACGGGACAATTCCTATGGCTACACCTTC

d_call: TRBD1
v_call: TRBV15
j_call: TRBJ1-2
clone_size: NA
cdr3_aa: CATSSGQGPYGYTF
cdr3_nt: TGTGCCACCAGCAGTGGACAGGGGCCCTATGGCTACACCTTC

d_call: NA
v_call: TRBV19
j_call: TRBJ2-7
clone_size: few
cdr3_aa: CASSMLGAPYEQYF
cdr3_nt: TGTGCCAGTAGTATGTTGGGGGCCCCCTACGAGCAGTACTTC

d_call: NA
v_call: TRBV7-6
j_call: TRBJ1-6
clone_size: many
cdr3_aa: CASSLEVGVNNSPLHF
cdr3_nt: TGTGCCAGCAGCTTAGAGGTCGGGGTTAATAATTCACCCCTCCACTTT

d_call: NA
v_call: TRBV5-1
j_call: TRBJ1-2
clone_size: many
cdr3_aa: CASSLLGAGYTF
cdr3_nt: TGCGCCAGCAGCTTGTTGGGGGCGGGCTACACCTTC

d_call: NA
v_call: TRBV27
j_call: TRBJ1-2
clone_size: few
cdr3_aa: CASSLSGLDRGYTF
cdr3_nt: TGTGCCAGCAGTTTATCCGGGTTAGACAGGGGCTACACCTTC

d_call: NA
v_call: TRBV2
j_call: TRBJ1-4
clone_size: NA
cdr3_aa: CASSPPLKSNEKLFF
cdr3_nt: TGTGCCAGCTCACCACCGTTAAAGAGTAATGAAAAACTGTTTTTT